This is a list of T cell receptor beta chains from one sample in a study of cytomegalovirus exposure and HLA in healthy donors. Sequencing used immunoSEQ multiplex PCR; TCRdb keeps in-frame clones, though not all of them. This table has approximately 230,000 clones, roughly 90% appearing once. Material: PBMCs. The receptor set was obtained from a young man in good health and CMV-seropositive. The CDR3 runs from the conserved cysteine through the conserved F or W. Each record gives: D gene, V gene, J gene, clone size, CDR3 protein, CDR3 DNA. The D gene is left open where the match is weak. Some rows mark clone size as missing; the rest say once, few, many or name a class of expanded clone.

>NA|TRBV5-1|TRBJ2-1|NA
CASSFRSYNEQFF
TGCGCCAGCAGCTTTAGATCCTACAATGAGCAGTTCTTC
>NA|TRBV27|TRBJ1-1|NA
CASSLEGWTEAFF
TGTGCCAGCAGTTTAGAGGGTTGGACTGAAGCTTTCTTT
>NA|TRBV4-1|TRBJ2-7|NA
CASSLYSEGDYEQYF
TGCGCCAGCAGCCTATATAGCGAAGGGGACTACGAGCAGTACTTC
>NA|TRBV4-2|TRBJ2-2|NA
CASSQEGPGETGELFF
TGTGCCAGCAGCCAAGAGGGTCCGGGAGAGACCGGGGAGCTGTTTTTT
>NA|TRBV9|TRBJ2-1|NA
CASSADWPTYNEQFF
TGTGCCAGCAGCGCCGACTGGCCAACCTACAATGAGCAGTTCTTC
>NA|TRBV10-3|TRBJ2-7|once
CAISSGVGALPYEQYF
TGTGCCATCAGTTCTGGGGTGGGAGCCCTCCCCTACGAGCAGTACTTC
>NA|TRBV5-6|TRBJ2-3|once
CASSLDRLTDTQYF
TGTGCCAGCAGCTTGGACAGACTCACAGATACGCAGTATTTT
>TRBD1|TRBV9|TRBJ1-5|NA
CASSGGTVDNQPQHF
TGTGCCAGCAGCGGAGGGACAGTTGACAATCAGCCCCAGCATTTT
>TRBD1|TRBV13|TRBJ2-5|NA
CASSLGLSGTGQETQYF
TGTGCCAGCAGCTTAGGCCTATCTGGGACAGGGCAAGAGACCCAGTACTTC
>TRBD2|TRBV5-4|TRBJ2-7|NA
CASSRSGRYSYEQYF
TGTGCCAGCAGCCGGAGCGGGAGGTACTCCTACGAGCAGTACTTC
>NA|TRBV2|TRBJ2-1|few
CASSSSQYPGNEQFF
TGTGCCAGCAGTTCATCTCAGTACCCGGGCAATGAGCAGTTCTTC
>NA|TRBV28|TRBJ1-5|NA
CASRFQGTLNQPQHF
TGTGCCAGCAGATTCCAGGGCACCCTCAATCAGCCCCAGCATTTT
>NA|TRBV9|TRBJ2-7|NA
CASSPRTYSYEQYF
TGTGCCAGCAGCCCCCGGACTTACTCCTACGAGCAGTACTTC
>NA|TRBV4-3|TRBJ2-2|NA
CASSQDLAYTGELFF
TGCGCCAGCAGCCAAGATTTGGCCTACACCGGGGAGCTGTTTTTT
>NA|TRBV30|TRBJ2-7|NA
CAWSAPRVRAYEQYF
TGTGCCTGGAGTGCCCCCCGGGTCAGGGCCTACGAGCAGTACTTC
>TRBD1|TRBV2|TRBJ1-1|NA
CASTYGRGLSPNTEAFF
TGTGCCAGTACCTACGGCAGGGGGCTGTCCCCAAACACTGAAGCTTTCTTT
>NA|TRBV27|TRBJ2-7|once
CASSPGSGVPYEQYF
TGTGCCAGCAGTCCCGGCAGCGGAGTCCCCTACGAGCAGTACTTC
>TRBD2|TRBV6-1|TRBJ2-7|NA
CASRVAGVEYEQYF
TGTGCCAGCAGAGTAGCGGGAGTCGAGTACGAGCAGTACTTC
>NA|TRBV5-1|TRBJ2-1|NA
CASRDSYNEQFF
TGCGCCAGCAGGGACAGCTACAATGAGCAGTTCTTC
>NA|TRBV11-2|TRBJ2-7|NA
CASTLYGDGYEQYF
TGTGCCAGCACCCTGTACGGGGACGGTTACGAGCAGTACTTC
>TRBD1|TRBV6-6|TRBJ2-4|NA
CASSPGGTLAKNIQYF
TGTGCCAGCAGTCCAGGGGGCACACTAGCCAAAAACATTCAGTACTTC
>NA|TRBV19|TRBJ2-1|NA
CASSGPLLEQFF
TGTGCCAGCTCGGGACCTCTCCTTGAGCAGTTCTTC
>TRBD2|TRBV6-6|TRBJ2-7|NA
CASRQGLAGERQYF
TGTGCCAGCAGGCAGGGACTAGCGGGAGAAAGGCAGTACTTC
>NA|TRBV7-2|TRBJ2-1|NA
CASSRPSESYNEQFF
TGTGCCAGCAGCCGACCTAGCGAATCCTACAATGAGCAGTTCTTC
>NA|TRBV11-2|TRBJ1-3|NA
CASSLTSGIGNTIYF
TGTGCCAGCAGCCTTACTTCAGGGATCGGAAACACCATATATTTT
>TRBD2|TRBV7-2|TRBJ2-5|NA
CASSERRGGETQYF
TGTGCCAGCAGCGAGAGGAGGGGAGGGGAGACCCAGTACTTC
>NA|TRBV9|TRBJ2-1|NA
CASSVEGLGGEQFF
TGTGCCAGCAGCGTAGAGGGCTTGGGCGGTGAGCAGTTCTTC
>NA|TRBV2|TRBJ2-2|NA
CASSSTSPNTGELFF
TGTGCCAGCAGTAGTACTAGCCCGAACACCGGGGAGCTGTTTTTT
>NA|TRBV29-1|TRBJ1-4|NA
CSGMGAATNEKLFF
TGCAGCGGGATGGGCGCGGCGACTAATGAAAAACTGTTTTTT
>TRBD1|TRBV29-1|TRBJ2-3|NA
CSVFGTATSTDTQYF
TGCAGCGTATTTGGGACAGCTACTAGCACAGATACGCAGTATTTT
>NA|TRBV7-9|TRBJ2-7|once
CASSLTLTYEQYF
TGTGCCAGCAGCTTAACTCTAACCTACGAGCAGTACTTC
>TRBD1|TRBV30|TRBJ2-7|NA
CAWSGTERNSYEQYF
TGTGCCTGGAGCGGGACAGAGAGGAACTCCTACGAGCAGTACTTC
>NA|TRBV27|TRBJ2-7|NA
CASRFAQAGRGYEQYF
TGTGCCAGCAGATTCGCACAAGCAGGTAGGGGCTACGAGCAGTACTTC
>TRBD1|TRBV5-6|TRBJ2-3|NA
CASGTGTGGPDTQYF
TGTGCCAGCGGTACCGGGACAGGGGGGCCAGATACGCAGTATTTT
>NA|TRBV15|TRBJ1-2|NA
CATSRARGEGDYGYTF
TGTGCCACCAGCAGAGCAAGGGGGGAGGGCGACTATGGCTACACCTTC
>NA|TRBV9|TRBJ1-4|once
CASSKTPGMLNEKLFF
TGTGCCAGCAGCAAGACTCCCGGGATGCTCAATGAAAAACTGTTTTTT
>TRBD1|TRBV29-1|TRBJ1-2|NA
CSVDTLGQGLSGYGYTF
TGCAGCGTTGACACCCTGGGACAGGGGTTATCCGGCTATGGCTACACCTTC
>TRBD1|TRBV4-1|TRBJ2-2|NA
CASSLTGSGELFF
TGCGCCAGCAGCCTGACAGGGTCCGGGGAGCTGTTTTTT
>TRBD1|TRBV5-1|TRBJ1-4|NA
CASSLERTGLPNEKLFF
TGCGCCAGCAGCTTGGAGAGGACAGGGCTCCCTAATGAAAAACTGTTTTTT
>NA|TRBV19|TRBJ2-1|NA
CASSSRTVGEQFF
TGTGCCAGTAGTTCGAGGACTGTGGGCGAGCAGTTCTTC
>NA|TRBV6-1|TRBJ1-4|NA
CASMVSRSEKLFF
TGTGCCAGCATGGTCTCCCGGAGTGAAAAACTGTTTTTT
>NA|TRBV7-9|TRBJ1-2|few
CASSLYGYTF
TGTGCCAGCAGCTTATATGGCTACACCTTC
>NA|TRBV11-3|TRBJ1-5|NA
CASSLDSPKRNQPQHF
TGTGCCAGCAGCTTAGATAGCCCTAAACGCAATCAGCCCCAGCATTTT
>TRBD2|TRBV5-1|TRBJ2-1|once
CASSLNFGSGSQNEQFF
TGCGCCAGCAGCTTGAACTTTGGGAGCGGGAGTCAGAATGAGCAGTTCTTC
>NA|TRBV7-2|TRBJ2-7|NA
CASSSIDRTYEQYF
TGTGCCAGCAGCTCGATTGACAGAACTTACGAGCAGTACTTC
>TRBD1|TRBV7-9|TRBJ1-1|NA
CASSYGQGQAFF
TGTGCCAGCAGCTACGGACAGGGGCAAGCTTTCTTT
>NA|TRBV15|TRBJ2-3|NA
CATSSRLVSADTQYF
TGTGCCACCAGCAGCCGACTAGTGAGTGCAGATACGCAGTATTTT
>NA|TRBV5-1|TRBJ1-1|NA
CASSPSTGYTEAFF
TGCGCCAGCAGCCCATCTACAGGGTACACTGAAGCTTTCTTT
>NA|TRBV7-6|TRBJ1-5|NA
CASSLGRRADSNQPQHF
TGTGCCAGCAGCTTAGGACGGCGAGCTGATAGCAATCAGCCCCAGCATTTT
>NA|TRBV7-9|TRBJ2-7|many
CASSRGAYEQYF
TGTGCCAGCAGCCGCGGGGCCTACGAGCAGTACTTC
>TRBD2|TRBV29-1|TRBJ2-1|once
CSVEGLADEQFF
TGCAGCGTTGAGGGACTAGCGGATGAGCAGTTCTTC
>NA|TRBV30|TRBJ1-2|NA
CAWSKGFYGYTF
TGTGCCTGGAGTAAGGGGTTCTATGGCTACACCTTC
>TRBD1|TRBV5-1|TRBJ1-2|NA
CASSLAGGYGYTF
TGCGCCAGCAGCTTGGCAGGGGGCTATGGCTACACCTTC
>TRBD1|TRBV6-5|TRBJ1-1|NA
CASSKTTGAGTEAFF
TGTGCCAGCAGTAAAACGACAGGGGCGGGTACTGAAGCTTTCTTT